The TCR beta chain described here comes from a study of T cell responses to AZD1222 COVID-19 vaccine listed by TCRdb under 2021. Regarding the research as a whole: AZD1222 recipients whose second dose came at about 4 weeks and those whose second dose came at about 12 weeks were combined into one group, since spike-specific TCR depth and breadth did not differ between the two schedules. A total of 233 trial participants underwent TCR sequencing, of whom 200 to 220 received two doses of AZD1222 and about 26 received two doses of the MenACWY control vaccine. Enrollment into the trials was organized by age into subgroups of 18-55, 56-69 and 70-plus years, and those subgroups contained approximately 160, 26 and 62 TCR-sequenced participants, respectively.

The time point label, as the study defines it: baseline before first vaccination. Vaccinee samples came from UK trials COV001 and COV002, including a single-blind randomized controlled phase 2/3 trial of AZD1222 (ChAdOx1 nCoV-19) in healthy adults. Trial participant PBMC samples were collected at day 0 and day 28 after the second dose for TCRbeta chain sequencing. The CDR3 regions of human TCRbeta chains were analyzed by immunosequencing. Regarding the original processing steps: Repertoire TCRs were matched against a reference library of SARS-CoV-2-specific TCRs generated with the MIRA antigen-specificity platform. Breadth was defined as the fraction of unique TCRs that were SARS-CoV-2-associated, and depth was defined as the fraction of total T cells that were SARS-CoV-2-associated. Using the MIRA data, every spike-specific TCR was mapped to the spike region that the TCR reacted to and assigned to either a CD4 or a CD8 class. Log10-transformed breadth and depth values were compared by one-way ANOVA with Sidak's multiple comparisons tests. The immuneACCESS repertoire file appears here via TCRdb, limited to in-frame rearrangements. These files lack a portion of the clones; in checked studies, under half of the deficit traces to unresolved V genes, and the cause of the others is not known. The DNA was the basis for D and trimming; V, J and clone size are from that table. The sample table records 110,000 to 150,000 clones; 90% to 95% of these occur just once. The ten biggest clones cover 9.1% of the sample.

Beyond this particular receptor, the publication reports: Most participants were white British and females outnumbered males, and the authors suggested that clonal diversity may have been underestimated. The whole spike protein was spanned by vaccine-associated CD4 TCRs, and dominant responses were seen in regions 160-218 and 743-854. Conclusions about previously exposed vaccinees were limited because only five to seven AZD1222 recipients were SARS-CoV-2 seropositive at baseline. The 56-69-year group was small, and its depth increase did not reach significance, likely because of low power. Nearly half of unique spike-specific TCRs reportedly recognized epitopes outside regions mutated in the B.1.351 and B.1.1.7 variants. Because no day 14 peak-response samples were available, repertoires were characterized only after the peak T cell response. After two AZD1222 doses, both the breadth and the depth of spike-specific TCRs were significantly higher than at day 0 and than in MenACWY recipients.

The sample holds one count of this clone. The specificity of this receptor is unknown. Base qualities are not provided; no much larger clone lies one nucleotide away. The clonotype originates from an adult in good health. The starting material was peripheral blood, obtained on day 0 of AZD1222 vaccination.

The DNA sequence is given as TGTGCCAGCAGTCCCTCCACGACAGGAGCCGCTAACTATGGCTACACCTTC. Its protein reads: CASSPSTTGAANYGYTF. This chain joins TRBV2 to TRBJ1-2; perhaps TRBD1 is the D gene, with 6 bases matching. V lost 5 bases and J lost 0 bases; the stretch between them is 19 bases long. The germline V gene gives CDR1 as SNHLY and CDR2 as FYNNEI. The CDR3 starts with the cysteine, ends with the phenylalanine, and has 17 residues. The sequence is cut down to CDR3 DNA, 51 bases in frame from base 1.